This TCR beta chain was identified during a study of post-analysis software for immune sequencing data. Whole-study findings and limits: When compared against controls, multiple sclerosis patients showed significantly lower normalized Chao1 diversity. Higher frequency in patients than in controls was seen for about five TRBV segments, with TRBV5-6, TRBV5-1 and TRBV20-1 among them.

Looked up from germline, CDR1 is LGHDT and CDR2 is YNNKEL (reference sequence). The CDR3 length is 18 residues. The V end was cut by 6 bases, the J end by 0 bases, with 21 bases between. The table lists this clonotype with a count of one. Its antigen is not identified. Libraries were made from TCR beta cDNA, and they carried unique molecular identifiers. TCRdb fed the PCR reads into MiXCR, producing one record per CDR3 protein. Of under 900,000 distinct CDR3 sequences listed, roughly 50% are singletons. This chain links TRBV3-1 with TRBJ2-4, with D tentatively TRBD1 (5 bases). This clonotype was obtained from a girl aged 10-17 years with multiple sclerosis. Material for sequencing was blood. CDR3 protein: CASSPRWGQLEAKNIQYF. DNA for the CDR3: TGTGCCAGCAGTCCAAGATGGGGCCAGTTAGAAGCCAAAAACATTCAGTACTTC.